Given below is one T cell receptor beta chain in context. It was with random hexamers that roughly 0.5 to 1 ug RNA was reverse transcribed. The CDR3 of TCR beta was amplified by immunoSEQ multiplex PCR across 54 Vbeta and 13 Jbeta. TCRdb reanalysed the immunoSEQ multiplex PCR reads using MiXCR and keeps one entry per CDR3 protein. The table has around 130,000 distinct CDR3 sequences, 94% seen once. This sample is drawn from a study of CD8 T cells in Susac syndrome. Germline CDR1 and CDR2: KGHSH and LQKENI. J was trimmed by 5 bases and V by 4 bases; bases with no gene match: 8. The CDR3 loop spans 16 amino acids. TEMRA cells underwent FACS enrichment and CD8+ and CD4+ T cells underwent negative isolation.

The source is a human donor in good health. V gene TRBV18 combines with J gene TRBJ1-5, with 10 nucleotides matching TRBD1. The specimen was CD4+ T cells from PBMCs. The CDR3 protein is CASSLTTGGGDQPQHF. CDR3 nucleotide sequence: TGTGCCAGCTCACTAACGACAGGGGGCGGTGATCAGCCCCAGCATTTT. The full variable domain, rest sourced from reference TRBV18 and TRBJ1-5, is NAGVMQNPRHLVRRRGQEARLRCSPMKGHSHVYWYRQLPEEGLKFMVYLQKENIIDESGMPKERFSAEFPKEGPSILRIQQVVRGDSAAYFCASSLTTGGGDQPQHFGDGTRLSIL.